Below, 26 T cell receptor beta chains from the same sample are listed, as sequenced in a study of CXCR3-negative and CXCR3-positive naive CD8 T cells. Preparation of TRB cDNA libraries relied on 5' RACE carrying UMI labels. For each CDR3 protein, TCRdb gives one entry from its re-call of the 5' RACE reads, without DNA. The listing records tens of thousands of distinct CDR3 sequences. The sequencing sample was made of memory CD8+ T cells from blood. These receptor sequences come from a human donor in good health. Some clones in this sample may be carry-over from other donors' samples.

V gene TRBV28 combines with J gene TRBJ2-1; lacking DNA, the TRBD2 call made by TCRdb goes unchecked. This CDR3 spans 15 amino acids. Germline V gene data show CDR1 as MDHEN and CDR2 as SYDVKM. CDR3 loop: CASSLSTSGSGEQFF. Drawing the rest from reference TRBV28 and TRBJ2-1, the complete variable domain is DVKVTQSSRYLVKRTGEKVFLECVQDMDHENMFWYRQDPGLGLRLIYFSYDVKMKEKGDIPEGYSVSREKKERFSLILESASTNQTSMYLCASSLSTSGSGEQFFGPGTRLTVL.

V and J are TRBV12-3 or TRBV12-4 and TRBJ1-2; the TCRdb D gene call, TRBD1, has no DNA to confirm it. The CDR3 runs 12 residues. This CDR3 is CASSQGAAGYTF.

The chain recombines TRBV5-1 with TRBJ2-2. The CDR3 loop spans 12 amino acids. Germline V gene data show CDR1 as SGHRS and CDR2 as YFSETQ. The CDR3 spells CASSGSSGELFF.

The V gene is TRBV19, the J gene TRBJ2-5; there is no DNA to check the TCRdb D call of TRBD2. This CDR3 comprises 18 residues. Germline assignment: CDR1 LNHDA and CDR2 SQIVND (reference sequence). The CDR3 spells CASSNQRVSGGAQETQYF.

The chain recombines TRBV27 with TRBJ1-1. The germline V gene encodes CDR1 MNHEY and CDR2 SMNVEV (reference sequence). The CDR3 loop spans 13 amino acids. The CDR3 spells CASNQALNTEAFF.

The V gene is TRBV29-1, the J gene TRBJ2-5; as DNA is missing, the TRBD1 call by TCRdb cannot be tested. CDR1 is SQVTM, CDR2 ANQGSEA, per germline. This CDR3 has 15 residues. This chain's CDR3 is CSVEGGIYVSETQYF. Full variable domain (outside the CDR3, taken from reference TRBV29-1 and TRBJ2-5): SAVISQKPSRDICQRGTSLTIQCQVDSQVTMMFWYRQQPGQSLTLIATANQGSEATYESGFVIDKFPISRPNLTFSTLTVSNMSPEDSSIYLCSVEGGIYVSETQYFGPGTRLLVL.

The chain uses TRBV30 and TRBJ1-1; the TRBD1 assignment by TCRdb is unverifiable without DNA. The CDR3 totals 16 residues. Germline V gene lookup returns CDR1 GTSNPN and CDR2 SVGIG (reference sequence). The CDR3: CARTGTGVGGNTEAFF.

The chain links TRBV7-3 to TRBJ2-3; TCRdb names TRBD2, which stays unverified in the absence of DNA. The CDR3 covers 17 residues. Germline V lookup: CDR1 SGHTA, CDR2 FQGTGA. CDR3 amino acids: CASSFGVWASGVDTQYF.

The chain links TRBV29-1 to TRBJ1-2; the D call from TCRdb, TRBD1, cannot be confirmed without DNA. Germline lookup yields CDR1 SQVTM and CDR2 ANQGSEA. This CDR3 has 17 amino acids. CDR3 protein: CSVERGGGFPSGYGYTF.

The genes are TRBV20-1 and TRBJ2-7; TCRdb selects TRBD1, and the lack of DNA leaves this call unchecked. The CDR3 totals 16 residues. CDR1 and CDR2 (germline): DFQATT, SNEGSKA (reference sequence). The CDR3 spells CSASGNRDRVPYEQYF.

The genes are TRBV7-9 and TRBJ2-1; the D call of TRBD1 rests on TCRdb alone, since no DNA is present to check it. Germline loops: CDR1 SEHNR, CDR2 FQNEAQ (reference sequence). CDR3 length equals 15 residues. CDR3 loop: CASSVTFSLGDEQFF.

The CDR3 loop reads CASSLGGGTDTYEQYF. The chain links TRBV7-6 to TRBJ2-7; TCRdb's D gene call, TRBD1, goes unchecked for lack of DNA. The CDR3 loop spans 16 amino acids. The germline gives CDR1 SGHVS, CDR2 FNYEAQ.

V usage is TRBV29-1 and J usage is TRBJ2-3; TCRdb calls TRBD1, which cannot be checked without DNA. CDR1 and CDR2 (germline): SQVTM, ANQGSEA. CDR3 size: 13 residues. The CDR3 spells CSVPFRTGEGRAF.

V is TRBV27 and J is TRBJ1-1; the TCRdb call, TRBD1, lacks DNA for checking. The germline gives CDR1 MNHEY, CDR2 SMNVEV (reference sequence). This CDR3 is built from 17 residues. This chain's CDR3 is CASSLSGQGFVSTEAFF.

The rearrangement links TRBV7-6 to TRBJ2-5; no DNA is available, so the TRBD1 call from TCRdb remains unchecked. Germline V gene sequence: CDR1 SGHVS, CDR2 FNYEAQ. The CDR3 runs 13 residues. CDR3 sequence: CASSSDRVETQYF.

The chain carries TRBV29-1 and TRBJ1-5; TCRdb's D call, TRBD1, is unchecked because there is no DNA. Germline CDR1 SQVTM, CDR2 ANQGSEA. The length of the CDR3 is 14 residues. CDR3 sequence: CSVSDRGNNQPQHF.

The chain joins TRBV20-1 to TRBJ1-1; with no DNA, the TCRdb D assignment of TRBD1 cannot be verified. CDR1 and CDR2 from the germline V gene are DFQATT and SNEGSKA (reference sequence). There are 16 residues in the CDR3. This chain's CDR3 is CSARDATGTGETEAFF.

This chain joins TRBV18 and TRBJ1-2. CDR3 length: 16 amino acids. Germline loops: CDR1 KGHSH, CDR2 LQKENI. The CDR3 protein is CASSSQGGDLVNGYTF. The full variable domain, in which reference TRBV18 and TRBJ1-2 provide the parts outside the CDR3, is NAGVMQNPRHLVRRRGQEARLRCSPMKGHSHVYWYRQLPEEGLKFMVYLQKENIIDESGMPKERFSAEFPKEGPSILRIQQVVRGDSAAYFCASSSQGGDLVNGYTFGSGTRLTVV.

Measured by frequency, this clonotype is medium-sized (0.01 to 0.1%). The V and J genes are TRBV2 and TRBJ2-5; checking the TCRdb D call of TRBD1 is not possible without DNA. Per the germline V gene, CDR1 is SNHLY and CDR2 is FYNNEI. The CDR3 sequence is 16 residues long. The CDR3 sequence is CASSLQGEGYQETQYF.

The chain combines TRBV4-2 with TRBJ2-7. Germline V gene lookup returns CDR1 LGHNA and CDR2 YNFKEQ. This CDR3 is built from 14 residues. The CDR3 spells CASSQGLGGYEQYF.

V and J are TRBV10-3 and TRBJ2-7. This CDR3 has 15 residues. CDR1 and CDR2 from the germline V gene are ENHRY and SYGVKD. The CDR3: CATLEAFQVPYEQYF.

This chain uses TRBV20-1 with TRBJ2-3; TCRdb's D call of TRBD1 is untestable without DNA. The CDR3 extends over 14 amino acids. Germline-derived CDR1 and CDR2 are DFQATT and SNEGSKA (reference sequence). This chain's CDR3 is CSAHEGREADTQYF.

This chain's CDR3 is CASSQGRGAIGYEQYF. The chain has TRBV4-2 and TRBJ2-7; lacking DNA, the TRBD1 call made by TCRdb goes unchecked. CDR1 and CDR2 from the germline V gene are LGHNA and YNFKEQ. This CDR3 spans 16 amino acids.

The CDR3 sequence is CASSSGPLVEQYF. The chain recombines TRBV6-5 with TRBJ2-7; the TRBD1 assignment by TCRdb is unverifiable without DNA. This CDR3 is 13 amino acids long. Germline values: CDR1 MNHEY, CDR2 SVGAGI.

This chain connects TRBV15 to TRBJ1-2; with no DNA, the TCRdb D assignment of TRBD1 cannot be verified. The germline V gene has CDR1 LNHNV and CDR2 YYDKDF (reference sequence). This CDR3 has 13 residues. The CDR3 is CATSRGTDYGYTF.

The chain is built from TRBV29-1 and TRBJ2-3; there is no DNA to check the TCRdb D call of TRBD2. Germline loops: CDR1 SQVTM, CDR2 ANQGSEA. There are 15 residues in the CDR3. The CDR3 is CSVELASGYTDTQYF.